What follows describes a single TCR beta chain. The antigen remains unidentified. This sample was included in a study of graft-versus-host responses after intestinal transplantation. Across the study: Recipients received multivisceral, liver-intestinal, or isolated intestinal transplants. All of the recipients had induction that used anti-thymocyte globulin, then tacrolimus and steroids for around three years.

General study findings and limits: Early post-transplant HvG declines tracked with peak circulating GvH clone levels. Marrow from the recipient contained GvH clones, some of which had appeared first in ileum or blood.

CDR3 length equals 13 residues. Trimming at V came to 11 bases and at J to 2 bases, leaving 6 bases not matched to a gene. The V gene's germline CDR1 is SNHLY and CDR2 FYNNEI. Profiled with immunoSEQ multiplex PCR; TCRdb holds only in-frame clones, not every one. The top ten clones hold 3% to 4% of a sample with over 100,000 clones, around 95% of them seen once. The receptor comes from a human donor who received an intestinal transplant. The V gene is TRBV2, the J gene TRBJ2-1, with 7 bases aligning to TRBD1. The sequencing here drew on unstimulated CD8+ T cells sorted from spleen or lymph node cells, taken before intestinal transplant. CDR3 amino acids: CAGVGTAYNEQFF. In DNA, the CDR3 is TGTGCCGGCGTAGGGACAGCCTACAATGAGCAGTTCTTC.